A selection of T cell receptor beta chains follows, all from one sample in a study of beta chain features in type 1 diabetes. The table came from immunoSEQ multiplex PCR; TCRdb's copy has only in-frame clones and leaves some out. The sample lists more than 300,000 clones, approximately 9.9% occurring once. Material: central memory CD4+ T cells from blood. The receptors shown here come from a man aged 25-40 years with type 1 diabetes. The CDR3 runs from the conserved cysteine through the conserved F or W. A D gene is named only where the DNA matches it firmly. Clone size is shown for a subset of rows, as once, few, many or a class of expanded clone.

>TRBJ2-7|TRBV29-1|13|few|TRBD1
TGCAGCGTTGAAGGCCAGGGGGCGGGAGAGCAGTACTTC
CSVEGQGAGEQYF
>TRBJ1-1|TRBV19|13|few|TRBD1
TGTGCCTGTTATGCCCGGGACAGGGGTGAAGCTTTCTTT
CACYARDRGEAFF
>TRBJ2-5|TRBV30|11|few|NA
TGTGCCTGGAGCTTGGACAAGAGGACGCACTTC
CAWSLDKRTHF
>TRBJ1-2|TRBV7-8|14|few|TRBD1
TGTGCCAGCAGCGGAACTCGGGACAGCTATGGCTACACCTTC
CASSGTRDSYGYTF
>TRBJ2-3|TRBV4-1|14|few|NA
TGCGCCAGCAGCCAACCGGAGGGACCAGATACGCAGTATTTT
CASSQPEGPDTQYF
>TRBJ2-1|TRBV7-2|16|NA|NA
TGTGCCAGCAGCTTAGGGGGGATTGGTTCCTACAATGAGCAGTTCTTC
CASSLGGIGSYNEQFF
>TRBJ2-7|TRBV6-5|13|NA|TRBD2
TGTGCCAGCAGGCGGGGGTCATCCTACGAGCAGTACTTC
CASRRGSSYEQYF
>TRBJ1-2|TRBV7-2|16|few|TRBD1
TGTGCCAGCAGCTTACTCCGAGACAGGGGCATCGATGGCTACACCTTC
CASSLLRDRGIDGYTF
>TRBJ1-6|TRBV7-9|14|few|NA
TGTGCCAGCAGCTTCCACAGAGATAATTCACCCCTCCACTTT
CASSFHRDNSPLHF
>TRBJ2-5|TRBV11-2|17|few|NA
TGTGCCAGCAGCCCCCACCGAGGGGGGTCGGCCCAAGAGACCCAGTACTTC
CASSPHRGGSAQETQYF
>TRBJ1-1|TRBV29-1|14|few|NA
TGCAGCGTTGTTCCCGGGACAATGGGCACTGAAGCTTTCTTT
CSVVPGTMGTEAFF
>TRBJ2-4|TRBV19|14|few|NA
TGTGCCAGTAGTTCCCAGGGGGCCAAAAACATTCAGTACTTC
CASSSQGAKNIQYF
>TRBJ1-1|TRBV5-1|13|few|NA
TGCGCCAGCAGCTTGGGGGAGAGCACTGAAGCTTTCTTT
CASSLGESTEAFF
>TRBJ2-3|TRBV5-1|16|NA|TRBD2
TGCGCCAGCAGCCCGAGCGGGACTATGGTAGGAGATACGCAGTATTTT
CASSPSGTMVGDTQYF
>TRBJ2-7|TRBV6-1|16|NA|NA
TGTGCCAGCAGTGAAGCGCGGGGCAGTGGATCCTACGAGCAGTACTTC
CASSEARGSGSYEQYF
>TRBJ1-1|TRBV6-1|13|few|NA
TGTGCCAGCAGTGGTCAGGCGAACACTGAAGCTTTCTTT
CASSGQANTEAFF
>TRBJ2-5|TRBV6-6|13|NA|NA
TGTGCCAGCGGTCGACACCACCAAGAGACCCAGTACTTC
CASGRHHQETQYF
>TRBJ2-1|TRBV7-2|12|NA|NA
TGTGCCAGCAGCTTAGTAGGGCAAGGGCCTGTCTTC
CASSLVGQGPVF
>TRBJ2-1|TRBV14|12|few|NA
TGTGCCAGCAGCCAAATCCTCAATGAGCAGTTCTTC
CASSQILNEQFF
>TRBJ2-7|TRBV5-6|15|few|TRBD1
TGTGCCAGCAGCTTGTTATGGGACAGTTCCTACGAGCAGTACTTC
CASSLLWDSSYEQYF
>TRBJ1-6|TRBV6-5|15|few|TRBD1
TGTGCCAGCAGTGCCGATTGGGACAGTCGGTCACCCCTCCACTTT
CASSADWDSRSPLHF
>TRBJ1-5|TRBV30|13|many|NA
TGTGCCTGGAGCTTCGATAGCAATCAGCCCCAGCATTTT
CAWSFDSNQPQHF
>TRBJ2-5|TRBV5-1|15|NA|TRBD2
TGCGCCAGCAGCCTAAGCGGGGGGCGCGGGGAGACCCAGTACTTC
CASSLSGGRGETQYF
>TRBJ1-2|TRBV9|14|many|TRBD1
TGTGCCAGCAGCGTAGACAGGGGCTCCTATGGCTACACCTTC
CASSVDRGSYGYTF